This entry describes one TCR beta chain. Antigen unknown. This sample was included in a study of T cells in tuberculosis. Whole-study context: IGRA-negative adolescents, IGRA-positive adolescents with latent tuberculosis and adults with active tuberculosis formed this South African cohort.

CDR1 is SGHDT, CDR2 YYEEEE, per germline. Trimming cost V 7 bases and J 11 bases, with 10 bases left between them. This CDR3 comprises 9 residues. Each clinical donor contributed on average approximately 93,000 T cells from unsorted cryopreserved PBMC. Findings of the study overall: Active tuberculosis patients had shorter CDR3-alpha; the beta difference was nonsignificant. Cases with active tuberculosis were adults, while controls were adolescents.

Clones were read by immunoSEQ multiplex PCR, and TCRdb kept only the in-frame ones, dropping some. The sample has about 40,000 clones; 90% to 95% are singletons. The sequencing sample was made of PBMCs. The sequence derives from a donor between 10 and 35 years old with latent tuberculosis or without tuberculosis infection. Some clones in this sample may be carry-over from other donors' samples. The rearrangement joins TRBV5-6 to TRBJ2-7; D remains ambiguous. The CDR3 loop is CASPTSKYV. The CDR3 bases are TGTGCCAGCCCGACATCGAAGTACGTC.